Included here is one T cell receptor (beta chain) sequence, with context. Its target is unknown. The data are from a study of T cell repertoires in cytomegalovirus infection. In the study overall: CMV epitopes in the study were HLA-C-restricted (recently identified) and HLA-B-restricted (well studied). CMV infection and matching HLA type were both indicated by public TCR beta signatures. Study results and limitations: What dominated the ex vivo response were HLA-C-restricted CMV-specific TCR beta clonotypes. CMV carriers with the relevant HLA were identified by cumulative public TCR beta family frequency.

Using its own MiXCR run on the reads, TCRdb lists one record per CDR3 protein. There are some 110,000 distinct CDR3 sequences in the sample; over 30% occur only once, and 58% lies in the top ten. This clonotype was obtained from a human donor in good health (CMV status not recorded). Some clones in this sample may be carry-over from other donors' samples. This specimen consisted of CD8+ T cells from cultured PBMCs, obtained from culture after CMV antigen stimulation.

Written as DNA, the CDR3 is TGTGCCAGCAGACCTATGCCGGGCTCCCGGTACAATGAGCAGTTCTTC. This codes for CASRPMPGSRYNEQFF. The chain uses TRBV2 and TRBJ2-1; D remains ambiguous. Germline V CDR1 and CDR2: SNHLY, FYNNEI. This CDR3 is built from 16 residues. V was pared by 6 bases and J by 4 bases, with 19 bases between.